This is a list of T cell receptor beta chains from one sample in a study of cytomegalovirus exposure and HLA in healthy donors. Libraries were prepared by immunoSEQ multiplex PCR; TCRdb keeps only in-frame clonotypes and omits some of them. This sample yields roughly 200,000 clones, of which about 80% are seen a single time; roughly 0.58% belongs to the top ten. The sequencing input was PBMCs. These TCRs come from a woman in her forties in good health and CMV-seronegative. Both conserved end residues are trimmed from each CDR3.

j_call	v_call	cdr3_aa
TRBJ2-6	TRBV19	ASSARLSGANVLT
TRBJ1-1	TRBV5-1	ASSIGGAEAF
TRBJ2-6	TRBV18	ASSRGRSGANVLT
TRBJ2-3	TRBV5-1	ASSLGAGGTPVPDTQY
TRBJ1-4	TRBV4-2	ASSQGTAGETELF
TRBJ2-3	TRBV4-3	ASSQDLHGTASTDTQY
TRBJ1-2	TRBV5-1	ASRPGVAVYGYT
TRBJ2-1	TRBV6-1	ASGAGGYNEQF
TRBJ1-3	TRBV7-2	ASSPQGITVGNTIY
TRBJ1-1	TRBV6-5	ASTGGGNTEAF